This entry describes one TCR beta chain. As yet, its antigen is unknown. These data are taken from a study of OX40 agonist ivuxolimab in advanced cancers. Turning to the study itself: A diagnosis of hepatocellular carcinoma, melanoma, renal cell or head and neck cancer was present in dose-escalation patients. Treatment received earlier with anti-PD-1, anti-PD-L1 or anti-CTLA-4 agents was allowed, and over 30% had some.

Here immunoSEQ multiplex PCR was the method, and the copy in TCRdb shows in-frame clones only, minus some. There are around 140,000 clones in the sample; roughly 91% occur only once, and under 1.3% lies in the top ten. Peripheral blood came from all dose cohorts at three timepoints. Trimming stripped 6 bases from V and 3 bases from J, with 8 bases between. The CDR3 totals 12 residues. Per the germline V gene, CDR1 is MNHEY and CDR2 is SVGAGI. The study's findings and limits: Determination of antigen specificity was not performed for the expanded peripheral T cells.

This clonotype originated in an adult with an advanced solid tumor such as melanoma, head and neck, liver or kidney cancer. This rearrangement joins TRBV6-5 to TRBJ1-2; tentatively, D is TRBD1 (6 bases). The sample in question was CD4+ or CD8+ T cells sorted from blood, obtained in a trial of the OX40 agonist ivuxolimab. This CDR3 reads CASRGGDYGYTF. Written as DNA, the CDR3 is TGTGCCAGCAGGGGGGGCGACTATGGCTACACCTTC.